This T cell receptor beta chain was sequenced for a study of cytomegalovirus exposure and HLA in healthy donors. Whole-study context: Unique TCRs from HLA-typed donors, 65 million to 85 million of them, were held in an early data release.

The PCR contained 60 Vbeta and 13 Jbeta primers. The protocol was immunoSEQ multiplex PCR, while the TCRdb copy is restricted to in-frame clones and leaves out a portion. This sample contains more than 95,000 clones. On this clone: As yet, its antigen is unknown.

Whole-study findings and limits: Segments of the TCR beta V type were, in most cases, productive about 90% or about 30% of the time in an earlier analysis. TCR beta V- and J-gene trimming, according to a later analysis, was linked to a missense DCLRE1C variant.

Germline values: CDR1 MDHEN, CDR2 SYDVKM. CDR3 length: 14 amino acids. V lost 5 bases and J lost 6; bases outside the gene matches: 6. The source of this sequence is a young man in good health and CMV-seronegative. This rearrangement joins TRBV28 to TRBJ1-2; 10 positions match TRBD1. Sequenced input: PBMCs. The CDR3 DNA is TGTGCCAGCAGTGTGACAGGGGGCCTCGATGGCTACACCTTC. Its protein is CASSVTGGLDGYTF.